This T cell receptor beta chain appears in the sequencing data of a study of CD8 T cells in Susac syndrome. Study at large: The Susac syndrome patients were therapy-naive, on corticosteroids, or on intravenous immunoglobulin alone at blood draw.

Germline V gives CDR1 SGDLS, CDR2 YYNGEE. With 1 base removed from V and 10 bases from J, the gap between germline ends came to 12 bases. The CDR3 runs 13 residues. Random hexamers were used to reverse transcribe an amount of about 0.45 to 1 ug RNA. TCRdb itself ran the immunoSEQ multiplex PCR reads through MiXCR, one entry per CDR3 protein. The repertoire holds 67,000 or so distinct CDR3 sequences, with roughly 93% as singletons. The sample consisted of CD4+ T cells from PBMCs. This TCR was recovered from a human donor with Susac syndrome. The chain carries TRBV9 and TRBJ2-1, with D possibly TRBD2 on 6 matching bases. The CDR3 loop is CASSVNLALEQFF. CDR3 DNA: TGTGCCAGCAGCGTAAATCTAGCGTTGGAGCAGTTCTTC.